This T cell receptor beta chain appears in the sequencing data of a study of blood T cell repertoires in COVID-19. Across the whole study: Material from acute and convalescent COVID-19 was sourced from the United States, Italy and Spain. Sources were T cells, B-cell-depleted T cells, or PBMCs; the material itself was cDNA or gDNA.

V lost 2 bases and J lost 5; bases outside the gene matches: 7. Germline loops: CDR1 KGHSH, CDR2 LQKENI. The CDR3 consists of 15 residues. In the original analysis: Researchers report that nucleated cell counts were estimated from reference gene primer amplification. Generated by immunoSEQ multiplex PCR, the TCRdb table keeps only in-frame clones and is missing some. That table is the source of V, J and clone size, and D and trimming were worked out from the DNA. The table shows about 120,000 clones, with approximately 83% occurring only once. Sequencing was performed on peripheral blood. The V gene is TRBV18, the J gene TRBJ1-1, with 8 bases aligning to TRBD1. This sequence was found in a man in his sixties with acute or convalescent COVID-19. In DNA form, the CDR3 reads TGTGCCAGCTCACCAACTCAGGACAGGGTAACTGAAGCTTTCTTT. Translated: CASSPTQDRVTEAFF. Full variable domain (missing parts from reference TRBV18 and TRBJ1-1): NAGVMQNPRHLVRRRGQEARLRCSPMKGHSHVYWYRQLPEEGLKFMVYLQKENIIDESGMPKERFSAEFPKEGPSILRIQQVVRGDSAAYFCASSPTQDRVTEAFFGQGTRLTVV.